This passage covers 29 T cell receptor beta chains from one sample sequenced in a study of T cells in Graves' hyperthyroidism and ophthalmopathy (dated by TCRdb to about 2019). The library was produced with multiplex PCR. The sample was run on an Illumina HiSeq 2000. The TCR beta CDR3 regions were amplified from RNA transcripts. A first-round RT-PCR of the TCR CDR3 used the HTBI primer set with the Qiagen OneStep RT-PCR kit. Using fastp at Q25 and MiXCR, TCRdb reprocessed the public reads and kept productive beta chains. Rows matching on CDR3 protein sequence are summarized as one entry with the most common DNA and genes. This sample has over 700,000 distinct CDR3 sequences in its table, and 35% to 45% of those were observed once. The leading ten clones occupy 7.5% to 9.5% of the sample. The material sequenced was blood. Source of these receptors: a man between 18 and 29 years old with Graves' hyperthyroidism.

A note on this clonotype: Here the CDR3 omits its conserved ending phenylalanine or tryptophan, so a read error is the likely source. V gene TRBV29-1 combines with J gene TRBJ1-2; 8 bases line up with TRBD1. Per germline, CDR1 SQVTM and CDR2 ANQGSEA. Germline trimming cut 6 bases from V and 0 bases from J; bases unmatched to any gene: 6. The CDR3 covers 14 residues. The DNA for the CDR3 is TGCAGCGTGACAGGGGAGGGTCCTAACTATGGCTACACCCTC. Its protein is CSVTGEGPNYGYTL.

A note on this clonotype: Germline and junction disagree at one end, which may indicate a read error. This sequence joins TRBV7-7 and TRBJ2-5; D is possibly TRBD2 (6 bases). CDR3 length: 15 amino acids. CDR1 is SSHAT, CDR2 FNYEAQ, per germline (reference sequence). The CDR3 loop is CASSLDSGGIKTQYF. The CDR3 DNA reads TGTGCTAGCAGCTTAGATTCTGGAGGGATAAAGACCCAGTACTTC.

The rearrangement links TRBV11-3 to TRBJ2-5; no firm D call. Trimming pared 3 bases from V and 1 base from J, leaving 15 bases between. The germline CDR1 and CDR2 sequences are SGHNT and YENEEA. This CDR3 spans 16 amino acids. CDR3 in amino acids: CASSFEDASFQETQYF. CDR3 DNA: TGTGCCAGCAGCTTCGAGGACGCCAGCTTCCAAGAGACCCAGTACTTC.

In nucleotides, the CDR3 is TGTGCCAGCAGCTTGCTAGCGGGAGGGGAGGGTGAGCAGTACTTC. Protein sequence: CASSLLAGGEGEQYF. This chain connects TRBV7-3 to TRBJ2-7; 12 bases line up with TRBD2. CDR3 length: 15 amino acids. The germline V gene encodes CDR1 SGHTA and CDR2 FQGTGA. Trimming took 3 bases from V and 7 from J; bases not matched to a gene: 7.

The chain combines TRBV9 with TRBJ2-3; tentative D call: TRBD2 (6 bases). Germline values: CDR1 SGDLS, CDR2 YYNGEE. This CDR3 is 16 amino acids long. Deletions cut 0 bases from V and 3 bases from J, with 14 bases between. The CDR3 region is CASSVDGRLGTDTQYF. Here the CDR3 DNA reads TGTGCCAGCAGCGTAGACGGGAGATTGGGGACAGATACGCAGTATTTT. Complete variable domain (other parts from reference TRBV9 and TRBJ2-3): DSGVTQTPKHLITATGQRVTLRCSPRSGDLSVYWYQQSLDQGLQFLIQYYNGEERAKGNILERFSAQQFPDLHSELNLSSLELGDSALYFCASSVDGRLGTDTQYFGPGTRLTVL.

This clonotype was detected a few times. The V call is TRBV10-3, the J call TRBJ1-3, with D uncertain. CDR3 size: 13 residues. Germline V gene sequence: CDR1 ENHRY, CDR2 SYGVKD. Trimming shortened V by 7 bases and J by 0 bases, and 7 bases separated the two germline ends. The DNA for the CDR3 is TGTGCCATCACCTGGTCCTCTGGAAACACCATATATTTT. Its protein is CAITWSSGNTIYF.

This clonotype showed up many times. The J gene is TRBJ2-2, the V gene TRBV20-1; 9 bases are a match to TRBD2. V lost 5 bases to trimming and J lost 3 bases; unmatched junction nucleotides: 7. The CDR3 runs to 15 residues. Germline assignment: CDR1 DFQATT and CDR2 SNEGSKA (reference sequence). The CDR3 spells CSALAGGRDTGELFF. CDR3 nucleotides: TGCAGTGCTCTCGCGGGGGGGAGGGACACCGGGGAGCTGTTTTTT.

This clonotype was observed many times. V usage is TRBV7-9 and J usage is TRBJ2-7, with a possible D match to TRBD1 (6 bases). Looked up from germline, CDR1 is SEHNR and CDR2 is FQNEAQ (reference sequence). This CDR3 contains 13 residues. The V gene lost 2 bases and the J gene lost 2 bases, with 7 bases spanning the gap. The CDR3 DNA is TGTGCCAGCAGCTTAAACAGGGCCTACGAGCAGTACTTC. As protein: CASSLNRAYEQYF.

The V and J genes are TRBV12-3 or TRBV12-4 and TRBJ2-5; 7 bases are a match to TRBD2. CDR3 length equals 14 residues. The trim removed 3 bases at V and 4 bases at J, leaving 5 bases unmatched. The CDR3 is CASSFIPGGETQYF. The CDR3 DNA follows: TGTGCCAGCAGTTTCATCCCGGGGGGAGAGACCCAGTACTTC.

CDR3 DNA: TGCGCCAGCAGCCAAGAGGTGGGGACACCCCTCCACTTT. It is translated as CASSQEVGTPLHF. The V gene is TRBV4-1, the J gene TRBJ1-6; D not certain. This CDR3 contains 13 residues. V was clipped by 0 bases and J by 11 bases, with 8 bases between them. Germline V gene sequence: CDR1 MGHRA, CDR2 YSYEKL.

The V call is TRBV6-5, the J call TRBJ1-1, with D possibly being TRBD1 (5 bases). V dropped 8 bases and J dropped 7 bases, with 14 bases sitting between them. Germline V CDR1 and CDR2: MNHEY, SVGAGI. The length of the CDR3 is 12 residues. The CDR3 loop is CASHLWGGEAFF. The CDR3 coding sequence is TGTGCCAGCCATCTGTGGGGCGGTGAAGCTTTCTTT.

This clonotype has only a few counts. The chain combines TRBV7-9 with TRBJ2-7, with no clear D. The CDR3 is 14 amino acids. Trimming cost V 5 bases and J 3 bases, with 14 bases left between them. Germline CDR1 and CDR2: SEHNR and FQNEAQ (reference sequence). The CDR3 bases are TGTGCCAGCAGCCCAGCACTTCCTTACTACGAGCAGTACTTC. Its translation: CASSPALPYYEQYF. Drawing the rest from reference TRBV7-9 and TRBJ2-7, the complete variable domain is DTGVSQNPRHKITKRGQNVTFRCDPISEHNRLYWYRQTLGQGPEFLTYFQNEAQLEKSRLLSDRFSAERPKGSFSTLEIQRTEQGDSAMYLCASSPALPYYEQYFGPGTRLTVT.

A few counts support this clonotype. The V call is TRBV15, the J call TRBJ1-3, with 7 bases identical to TRBD1. The CDR3 has 14 amino acids. Trimming at V came to 3 bases and at J to 3 bases, leaving 2 bases not matched to a gene. The germline V gene has CDR1 LNHNV and CDR2 YYDKDF (reference sequence). This CDR3 reads CATSSRGFGNTIYF. The CDR3 nucleotides read TGTGCCACCAGCAGCAGGGGGTTTGGAAACACCATATATTTT.

With respect to this clonotype: The conserved phenylalanine or tryptophan normally closing the CDR3 is absent here, so this likely arose from a read error. The chain has TRBV19 and TRBJ1-1, with D unresolved. This CDR3 comprises 15 residues. The V gene lost 6 bases and the J gene lost 1 base, with 15 bases spanning the gap. Germline V gene sequence: CDR1 LNHDA, CDR2 SQIVND (reference sequence). DNA for the CDR3: TGTGCCAGTAGAAAAGGAGGGATGGGGAACACTGAAGCTTTCGTT. Amino acids: CASRKGGMGNTEAFV.

The chain combines TRBV7-2 with TRBJ1-4; the D gene is possibly TRBD1 (5 bases). This CDR3 is 18 amino acids long. Germline lookup yields CDR1 SGHTA and CDR2 FQGNSA. The V end was cut by 3 bases, the J end by 6 bases, with 23 bases between. This CDR3 is CASSFPGKGRGDDEKLFF. The CDR3 nucleotides read TGTGCCAGCAGCTTCCCCGGGAAGGGAAGGGGCGATGATGAAAAACTGTTTTTT.

This clonotype has a count of ten or more. The chain is built from TRBV7-2 and TRBJ2-5; D call uncertain. V lost 7 bases, J lost 7 bases, and 16 bases lay in between. The germline gives CDR1 SGHTA, CDR2 FQGNSA. The CDR3 is made up of 13 amino acids. CDR3 sequence (DNA): TGTGCCAGCACCTTTTCCGGCGGCAGGACCCAGTACTTC. It codes for CASTFSGGRTQYF.

This clonotype has ten or more counts. J is TRBJ2-7 and V is TRBV9; D is possibly TRBD2 (5 bases). CDR3 size: 13 residues. Germline loops: CDR1 SGDLS, CDR2 YYNGEE. V lost 0 bases, J lost 5 bases, and 9 bases lay in between. The CDR3 coding sequence is TGTGCCAGCAGCGTAGGAGCGGAGAACGAGCAGTACTTC. Its protein is CASSVGAENEQYF.

This clonotype was found many times. This sequence joins TRBV2 and TRBJ1-6, with TRBD1 identical over 7 bases. After removal of 8 bases from V and 13 bases from J, the junction contained 11 bases not matched to a gene. Germline V gene lookup returns CDR1 SNHLY and CDR2 FYNNEI. The CDR3 is 13 amino acids. CDR3 sequence reads: CASLQGIGFPLHF. For the CDR3, the DNA is TGTGCCAGCTTACAGGGGATAGGATTTCCCCTCCACTTT.

The V gene is TRBV15, the J gene TRBJ1-2; 7 bases are a match to TRBD1. The length of the CDR3 is 16 residues. V gave up 2 bases and J gave up 5 bases; unmatched junction bases: 11. Germline CDR1 is LNHNV and CDR2 is YYDKDF (reference sequence). CDR3 coding DNA: TGTGCCACCAGCAGAACCAGGGGGAACCATCAATATGGCTACACCTTC. Translation gives CATSRTRGNHQYGYTF.

The chain uses TRBV7-2 and TRBJ1-3; D is uncertain. Germline loops: CDR1 SGHTA, CDR2 FQGNSA. V shed 3 bases and J shed 0 bases, with 6 bases lying between them. CDR3 size: 14 residues. The CDR3 loop reads CASSLAISGNTIYF. The CDR3 DNA follows: TGTGCCAGCAGCTTGGCGATCTCTGGAAACACCATATATTTT. Full variable domain (remainder filled in from reference TRBV7-2 and TRBJ1-3): GAGVSQSPSNKVTEKGKDVELRCDPISGHTALYWYRQSLGQGLEFLIYFQGNSAPDKSGLPSDRFSAERTGGSVSTLTIQRTQQEDSAVYLCASSLAISGNTIYFGEGSWLTVV.

Notes on this clonotype: The CDR3 does not end in the conserved phenylalanine or tryptophan, so this is likely a read error. The CDR3 bases are TGTGCCAGCAGTTTAGAGGGGCAATCACCCCTCCACTCT. Translation gives CASSLEGQSPLHS. The chain links TRBV12-3 or TRBV12-4 to TRBJ1-6; perhaps TRBD1 as D (5 bases). The CDR3 length is 13 residues. V lost 1 base to trimming and J lost 10 bases, with 8 bases between them.

Only a few counts were recorded for this clonotype. The chain couples TRBV9 to TRBJ2-7; D unresolved. The CDR3 loop spans 14 amino acids. V lost 4 bases, J lost 4 bases, and 15 bases lay in between. The V gene's germline CDR1 is SGDLS and CDR2 YYNGEE. In DNA form, the CDR3 reads TGTGCCAGCAGCCCCCGCGAGCCAGGTTACGAGCAGTACTTC. Its protein product is CASSPREPGYEQYF.

In regard to this clonotype: A clone one base away is much larger, so this may be a read error. The rearrangement links TRBV9 to TRBJ1-3; D is unclear. The CDR3 length is 13 residues. CDR1 is SGDLS and CDR2 is YYNGEE in the germline V gene. The CDR3 DNA sequence: TGTGCCAGCAGCGTAGACTCCGGAAACATCATATATTTT. Translating it yields CASSVDSGNIIYF.

This clonotype was observed a single time. The chain recombines TRBV6-5 with TRBJ2-7; possible D gene TRBD2, 5 bases. The CDR3 contains 12 residues. V lost 6 bases, J lost 5 bases, and 11 bases lay in between. Germline lookup yields CDR1 MNHEY and CDR2 SVGAGI. The CDR3 here is CASSPYGDEQYF. The CDR3 bases are TGTGCCAGCAGCCCTTACGGGGACGAGCAGTACTTC.

The gene calls are TRBV10-3 and TRBJ2-7; tentative D call: TRBD2 (6 bases). V gave up 11 bases and J gave up 7 bases, with 21 bases separating them. This CDR3 contains 13 residues. Germline-derived CDR1 and CDR2 are ENHRY and SYGVKD. CDR3 region: CAASRWDSFEQYF. DNA for the CDR3: TGTGCCGCAAGCCGTTGGGACTCCTTTGAGCAGTACTTC.

This clonotype was detected ten times or more. The J gene is TRBJ2-5, the V gene TRBV25-1; D is perhaps TRBD1 or TRBD2 (5 bases each). Per germline, CDR1 MGHDK and CDR2 SYGVNS. V was cut by 2 bases and J by 0 bases, with 16 bases left in between. This CDR3 is built from 17 residues. CDR3 sequence: CASSELEGLVHQETQYF. The CDR3 DNA sequence: TGTGCCAGCAGTGAACTTGAGGGGCTTGTTCACCAAGAGACCCAGTACTTC.

Concerning this clonotype: With a much larger clone just one base away, this may be a read error. The rearrangement uses TRBV2 and TRBJ1-1, with D tentatively TRBD1 (5 bases). CDR3 length: 14 amino acids. CDR1 is SNHLY and CDR2 is FYNNEI in the germline V gene. CDR3 region: CVSRDIDRNTEAFF. For the CDR3, the DNA is TGTGTCAGCAGAGATATCGACAGGAACACTGAAGCTTTCTTT.

The chain uses TRBV29-1 and TRBJ1-1; D may be TRBD1 (6 bases). This CDR3 is built from 12 residues. V was clipped by 8 bases and J by 1 base, with 11 bases between them. Germline CDR1 and CDR2: SQVTM and ANQGSEA. CDR3 nucleotide sequence: TGCAGCAGTTTAGGGGGGAACACTGAAGCTTTCTTT. Translated, it gives CSSLGGNTEAFF.

This clonotype was seen ten or more times. The chain joins TRBV7-2 to TRBJ2-5; 14 bases are shared with TRBD2. The CDR3 loop spans 16 amino acids. The junction had 7 bases not matched to a gene; V was cut back by 5 bases and J by 5 bases. Per germline, CDR1 SGHTA and CDR2 FQGNSA. Written as DNA, the CDR3 is TGTGCCAGCAGCCTAGGACTAGCGGGGGGCGGGGAGACCCAGTACTTC. Translating gives CASSLGLAGGGETQYF.